The rows below give T cell receptor beta chains drawn from one sample of a study of T cells in Graves' hyperthyroidism and ophthalmopathy. TCRdb used MiXCR to reprocess the multiplex PCR reads, holding one entry per CDR3 protein. The table lists about 420,000 distinct CDR3 sequences, 15% to 19% of them singletons. Sequenced: blood. The receptor set was obtained from a woman under 30 with Graves' hyperthyroidism. Each CDR3 is given with its conserved first and last residue. The D gene is left open where the match is weak. Clone size is not always given. Where it is, it says once, few, many or a class for expanded clones.

cdr3_nt cdr3_aa d_call clone_size j_call v_call
TGTGCCAGCTCACTGGGAACAGGGGGCGGGCAGCCCCAGCATTTT CASSLGTGGGQPQHF TRBD1 many TRBJ1-5 TRBV18
TGTGCCACCAGCAGAGGACAGGAGGGCTATGGCTACACCTTC CATSRGQEGYGYTF NA many TRBJ1-2 TRBV15
TGCAGTGCTCGTAGCGGGAGGACCGGGGAGCTGTTTTTT CSARSGRTGELFF TRBD2 many TRBJ2-2 TRBV20-1
TGCAGTGGACAGGACAGGGAGTATAATGAGCAGTTCTTC CSGQDREYNEQFF TRBD1 many TRBJ2-1 TRBV20-1
TGTGCCAGCACCGGGAGAAATGAGCAGTTCTTC CASTGRNEQFF NA many TRBJ2-1 TRBV2
TGTGCCAGCAGTCGCAAGAGGGGCTACAATGAGCAGTTCTTC CASSRKRGYNEQFF NA few TRBJ2-1 TRBV12-3/TRBV12-4
TGTGCCAGCAGCGAGGCGGGGATCGAGCAGTACTTC CASSEAGIEQYF NA many TRBJ2-7 TRBV2
TGCAGTGCCATGAAGAGATTGCGAAAGACAGGAGGGTACATGAACACTGAAGCTTTCTTT CSAMKRLRKTGGYMNTEAFF NA many TRBJ1-1 TRBV20-1
TGTGCCAGCAGCCGTAGGGAATTCTCAGATACGCAGTATTTT CASSRREFSDTQYF NA few TRBJ2-3 TRBV7-9
TGTGCCACCAGCAGAGCTGGACAGGGCACAGATACGCAGTATTTT CATSRAGQGTDTQYF TRBD1 many TRBJ2-3 TRBV15
TGCAGTGCAACTCTCGGGACTAGCGGAAACGAGCAGTACTTC CSATLGTSGNEQYF TRBD2 few TRBJ2-7 TRBV20-1
TGTGCCAGCAGCCTGCCCTGGGGGGTTCTTCGTGGCTACACCTTC CASSLPWGVLRGYTF NA many TRBJ1-2 TRBV7-2
TGCGCCAGCAATCATGGGGACAGGGTGGACACTGAAGCTTTCTTT CASNHGDRVDTEAFF TRBD1 many TRBJ1-1 TRBV5-1
TGTGCCAGCAGCCCTTGGACGGAGGGGACTGAAGCTTTCTTT CASSPWTEGTEAFF NA many TRBJ1-1 TRBV6-1
TGTGCCAGCAGCGTCCGCGGGGGGCGCACCGGCGAGCAGTACTTC CASSVRGGRTGEQYF TRBD2 NA TRBJ2-7 TRBV7-6
TGTGCCAGCAGCCTACGAGGACAGGGCACAGATACGCAGTATTTT CASSLRGQGTDTQYF TRBD1 many TRBJ2-3 TRBV7-8
TGTGCCAGCAGTCCGGGGCCGGGGGCAGGTGGCTACACCTTC CASSPGPGAGGYTF NA NA TRBJ1-2 TRBV12-3/TRBV12-4
TGTGCCAGCAGCAGCCAGTGGATGTCCAATGAGCAGTTCTTC CASSSQWMSNEQFF NA many TRBJ2-1 TRBV27
TGTGCCAGCAGTTTCGACAGTTCCAATCAGCCCCAGCATTTT CASSFDSSNQPQHF NA many TRBJ1-5 TRBV12-3/TRBV12-4